The rows below give T cell receptor beta chains drawn from one sample of a study of cytomegalovirus exposure and HLA in healthy donors. TCRdb's copy holds only in-frame clones and misses some; the assay was immunoSEQ multiplex PCR. The data show about 170,000 clones, 65% to 90% seen once. Sequenced: PBMCs. The receptors shown here come from a male donor in good health and CMV-seronegative. The conserved cysteine and the conserved F or W are not part of the CDR3 here. Each record gives: clone size, J gene, V gene, CDR3 protein. Some rows mark clone size as missing; the rest say once, few, many or name a class of expanded clone.

clone size: -; J gene: TRBJ1-4; V gene: TRBV6-5; CDR3 protein: ASSYRRTGRFHLF
clone size: once; J gene: TRBJ1-5; V gene: TRBV19; CDR3 protein: ASRMTGTEKSQH
clone size: -; J gene: TRBJ2-2; V gene: TRBV5-4; CDR3 protein: ASSLRANTGELF
clone size: -; J gene: TRBJ1-4; V gene: TRBV14; CDR3 protein: ASRGQVGGHGEKLF
clone size: once; J gene: TRBJ2-6; V gene: TRBV7-9; CDR3 protein: SSSSINRGPGANVLT
clone size: -; J gene: TRBJ2-1; V gene: TRBV11-2; CDR3 protein: ASRRGGEQF
clone size: -; J gene: TRBJ2-3; V gene: TRBV5-1; CDR3 protein: ASSFQGAEDTQY
clone size: few; J gene: TRBJ1-2; V gene: TRBV6-6; CDR3 protein: ASRVWSGNYGYT
clone size: -; J gene: TRBJ1-5; V gene: TRBV4-3; CDR3 protein: ASSQDPPDSQNQPQH
clone size: -; J gene: TRBJ1-5; V gene: TRBV30; CDR3 protein: AWSVRGNQPQH
clone size: few; J gene: TRBJ1-1; V gene: TRBV10-1; CDR3 protein: ASSPHWTGGSGGFAEAF
clone size: -; J gene: TRBJ1-1; V gene: TRBV25-1; CDR3 protein: ASSEYKSRGENTEAF
clone size: -; J gene: TRBJ1-2; V gene: TRBV29-1; CDR3 protein: SVEEIMYRTAGGHYGYT
clone size: -; J gene: TRBJ1-2; V gene: TRBV10-2; CDR3 protein: ASSESRFVDYGYT
clone size: -; J gene: TRBJ2-2; V gene: TRBV5-4; CDR3 protein: ASGGTNTGELF
clone size: -; J gene: TRBJ1-5; V gene: TRBV6-6; CDR3 protein: ASRTGAPVNQPQH
clone size: -; J gene: TRBJ2-7; V gene: TRBV4-3; CDR3 protein: ASSQDLSGGTYEQY
clone size: -; J gene: TRBJ2-2; V gene: TRBV18; CDR3 protein: ASSDAGTGELF